The next 24 T cell receptor beta chains were all read from a single sample in a study of cytomegalovirus exposure and HLA in healthy donors. 13 Jbeta primers and 60 Vbeta primers were used for the PCR. Using immunoSEQ multiplex PCR, the repertoire was profiled, and TCRdb retains in-frame clones only, with some absent. This table holds 38,000 or so clones. Input material: PBMCs. The receptors shown here come from a man in his forties or fifties in good health and CMV-seropositive.

This chain uses TRBV29-1 with TRBJ2-5, with 9 bases lining up with TRBD1. Germline V CDR1 and CDR2: SQVTM, ANQGSEA. The CDR3 consists of 18 residues. V shed 1 base, J shed 4 bases, and the junction held 16 bases outside the gene matches. The CDR3 region has the DNA TGCAGCGTTGAAGGAGAACCCCAATGGGGACAGGGTGGAGAGACCCAGTACTTC. Residues: CSVEGEPQWGQGGETQYF.

This rearrangement joins TRBV5-1 to TRBJ2-5; possibly TRBD1 for D (6 bases). The J call is in doubt because the DNA end fits TRBJ2-7 better. The CDR3 runs 18 residues. Germline values: CDR1 SGHRS, CDR2 YFSETQ. The CDR3 nucleotides read TGCGCCAGCAGCTTGGCGGGGCCGGGACACCCGAGTTCCTACGAGCAGTACTTC. It codes for CASSLAGPGHPSSYEQYF.

The chain employs TRBV30 and TRBJ2-2; 10 bases match TRBD1. The germline V gene encodes CDR1 GTSNPN and CDR2 SVGIG (reference sequence). This CDR3 has 13 residues. J was trimmed by 4 bases and V by 8 bases; bases with no gene match: 4. CDR3 in amino acids: CARGTGVTGELFF. DNA for the CDR3: TGTGCCCGGGGGACAGGGGTCACCGGGGAGCTGTTTTTT.

The rearrangement links TRBV7-3 to TRBJ2-7, with 10 nucleotides matching TRBD2. This CDR3 is built from 15 residues. The germline V gene has CDR1 SGHTA and CDR2 FQGTGA. The ends lost 2 bases at V and 7 bases at J; junction bases unmatched: 8. The CDR3 loop reads CASSLFRLAGVEQYF. The CDR3 bases are TGTGCCAGCAGCTTATTTCGCCTAGCGGGAGTTGAGCAGTACTTC.

The V and J genes are TRBV30 and TRBJ1-4, with D possibly TRBD1 on 5 matching bases. The CDR3 extends over 12 amino acids. V dropped 4 bases and J dropped 9 bases, with 12 bases sitting between them. Germline CDR1 GTSNPN, CDR2 SVGIG (reference sequence). The CDR3 protein is CAWISAGQKLFF. In DNA form, the CDR3 reads TGTGCCTGGATCTCGGCAGGGCAAAAACTGTTTTTT.

The chain carries TRBV7-9 and TRBJ1-4; possibly TRBD1 for D (5 bases). Trimming removed 5 bases from V and 4 bases from J, with 11 bases in between. Per germline, CDR1 SEHNR and CDR2 FQNEAQ (reference sequence). The CDR3 is 14 residues long. The CDR3, as DNA: TGTGCCAGCAGCACACGTGGACATAATGAAAAACTGTTTTTT. It yields the protein CASSTRGHNEKLFF.

This chain connects TRBV6-1 to TRBJ1-2, with D possibly matching TRBD1 (6 bases). This CDR3 comprises 16 residues. CDR1 is MNHNS, CDR2 SASEGT, per germline. V was shortened by 1 base and J by 8 bases, with 20 bases between the two germline ends. Here the CDR3 DNA reads TGTGCCAGCAGTGAAGGCCAGGGGCCCCTAGTTGAGGGCTACACCTTC. It translates to CASSEGQGPLVEGYTF.

The gene calls are TRBV4-1 and TRBJ1-2, with 8 bases that match TRBD1. The CDR3 runs 15 residues. Trimming cost V 3 bases and J 5 bases; bases outside gene matches: 8. Germline lookup yields CDR1 MGHRA and CDR2 YSYEKL. CDR3: CASSQPRTGQYGYTF. In DNA form, the CDR3 reads TGCGCCAGCAGCCAGCCGAGGACAGGGCAGTATGGCTACACCTTC.

This chain joins TRBV20-1 and TRBJ1-1, with a tentative D call TRBD1 (6 bases). There are 11 residues in the CDR3. CDR1 and CDR2 from the germline V gene are DFQATT and SNEGSKA (reference sequence). V was trimmed by 5 bases and J by 11 bases, leaving 15 bases between them. The CDR3, as DNA: TGCAGTGCTTGGGACACCCCGAAGGCTTTCTTT. Amino acids: CSAWDTPKAFF.

This clone is called medium-sized based on its frequency. In this CDR3 the conserved last residue, phenylalanine or tryptophan, is missing, so a read error is likely. No DNA is shown, since the ends of the CDR3 on it are uncertain; the CDR3 is the one TCRdb lists. The CDR3 spells CASSLGFREGNSL. J is TRBJ1-2 and V is TRBV5-5. The CDR3 length is 13 residues, termini included. The germline gives CDR1 SGHKS, CDR2 YYEKEE (reference sequence).

The chain is built from TRBV28 and TRBJ2-3, with 8 nucleotides matching TRBD2. The germline V gene encodes CDR1 MDHEN and CDR2 SYDVKM. The CDR3 spans 15 residues. With 8 bases clipped from V and 4 bases from J, the junction kept 11 bases outside the gene matches. The CDR3 bases are TGTGCCAGCGGTCCGGTGAGCGGGAGCTCAGATACGCAGTATTTT. Translated, it gives CASGPVSGSSDTQYF.

CDR3 amino acids: CATTHGTNEKLFF. CDR3 DNA: TGTGCCACTACACACGGGACTAATGAAAAACTGTTTTTT. The chain recombines TRBV30 with TRBJ1-4; D remains ambiguous. The germline CDR1 and CDR2 sequences are GTSNPN and SVGIG (reference sequence). The CDR3 loop spans 13 amino acids. Trimming pared 8 bases from V and 2 bases from J, leaving 12 bases between.

The chain uses TRBV5-1 and TRBJ2-3; D is perhaps TRBD2 (5 bases). Trimming took 6 bases from V and 5 from J, leaving 16 bases between them. This CDR3 has 14 residues. From germline, CDR1 is SGHRS and CDR2 YFSETQ. The CDR3 reads CASTMLGRGDTQYF. In DNA, the CDR3 is TGCGCCAGCACCATGCTTGGTCGGGGAGATACGCAGTATTTT.

As for this clone: The missing conserved phenylalanine or tryptophan at the end of this CDR3 makes a read error likely. The rearrangement uses TRBV15 and TRBJ1-2, with 11 bases fitting TRBD1. Losses at the gene ends were 2 bases for V and 2 bases for J; bases not matched to a gene: 4. The CDR3 sequence is 16 residues long. Germline-derived CDR1 and CDR2 are LNHNV and YYDKDF (reference sequence). The CDR3 sequence is CATSRSDRGLNYGYTL. The CDR3 region has the DNA TGTGCCACCAGCAGATCGGACAGGGGGCTGAACTATGGCTACACCCTC.

This chain connects TRBV29-1 to TRBJ2-3; D is perhaps TRBD2 (6 bases). The CDR3 contains 13 residues. Trimming stripped 4 bases from V and 4 bases from J, with 12 bases between. From germline, CDR1 is SQVTM and CDR2 ANQGSEA. CDR3 sequence (DNA): TGCAGCGTTGCCTTCGGGAGCTCAGATACGCAGTATTTT. Protein: CSVAFGSSDTQYF.

V is TRBV7-9 and J is TRBJ1-2, with unresolved D. Germline V gene sequence: CDR1 SEHNR, CDR2 FQNEAQ (reference sequence). Trimming cost V 3 bases and J 7 bases, with 3 bases left between them. The CDR3 has 10 amino acids. CDR3 nucleotides: TGTGCCAGCAGCTTCGGTGGCTACACCTTC. It translates to CASSFGGYTF.

The chain joins TRBV19 to TRBJ1-5; D possibly corresponds to TRBD1 (5 bases). Germline assignment: CDR1 LNHDA and CDR2 SQIVND (reference sequence). With 5 bases removed from V and 2 bases from J, the gap between germline ends came to 28 bases. This CDR3 contains 20 residues. CDR3 DNA sequence: TGTGCCAGTAGTCCCGATCGGGAGGGAAATTACCCCAGGGGCAATCAGCCCCAGCATTTT. Encoded protein: CASSPDREGNYPRGNQPQHF.

CDR3 sequence reads: CASSQDPNRGSYEQYF. The CDR3 coding sequence is TGTGCCAGCAGCCAAGATCCCAACCGCGGTTCCTACGAGCAGTACTTC. The chain couples TRBV4-2 to TRBJ2-7; no definite D call. Germline CDR1 and CDR2: LGHNA and YNFKEQ. This CDR3 is 16 amino acids long. V lost 0 bases, J lost 1 base, and 13 bases lay in between.

The J gene is TRBJ2-3, the V gene TRBV21-1; the D call in the table, TRBD2, was not verified against the DNA. TRBV21-1 corresponds to a pseudogene. The CDR3 is 10 residues long. The CDR3 bases are TGTGCCAGCCTCGGGGGACCGCAGTATTTT. Translated: CASLGGPQYF.

The chain links TRBV4-1 to TRBJ2-5; 8 bases align to TRBD1. The V and J ends lost 3 bases and 3 bases, in that order; junction bases with no gene match: 9. Germline V gives CDR1 MGHRA, CDR2 YSYEKL. There are 16 residues in the CDR3. The CDR3 region has the DNA TGCGCCAGCAGCCAGAGAACCGGGACAGGAAAAGAGACCCAGTACTTC. Residues: CASSQRTGTGKETQYF.

The chain carries TRBV7-8 and TRBJ2-1; maybe TRBD2 (6 bases). The CDR3 length is 15 residues. V was trimmed by 2 bases and J by 10 bases, leaving 18 bases between them. Germline CDR1 is SGHVS and CDR2 is FQNEAQ. DNA of the CDR3: TGTGCCAGCAGCTTAAAGCGGGTTCCCTCACGGGAGCAGTTCTTC. Its translation is CASSLKRVPSREQFF.

V and J are TRBV6-1 and TRBJ1-5; D may be TRBD1 (6 bases). The CDR3 extends over 16 amino acids. Germline assignment: CDR1 MNHNS and CDR2 SASEGT. The V end lost 2 bases, the J end lost 2 bases, and 13 bases lay between the germline ends. Written as DNA, the CDR3 is TGTGCCAGCAGTGAACGGTGGTCAGGGGGCAATCAGCCCCAGCATTTT. Residues: CASSERWSGGNQPQHF.

The chain is built from TRBV27 and TRBJ2-7; D uncertain. V was clipped by 6 bases and J by 0 bases, with 15 bases between them. This CDR3 contains 15 residues. Germline V gene sequence: CDR1 MNHEY, CDR2 SMNVEV (reference sequence). The CDR3 coding sequence is TGTGCCAGCAGCGCTTCGGAGATCCTCTCCTACGAGCAGTACTTC. This gives the protein CASSASEILSYEQYF.

This chain links TRBV27 with TRBJ2-2; no firm D call. V lost 1 base and J lost 4, with 4 bases in between. The CDR3 sequence is 13 residues long. Germline CDR1 and CDR2: MNHEY and SMNVEV (reference sequence). The CDR3 DNA is TGTGCCAGCAGTTTATACGGCACCGGGGAGCTGTTTTTT. Translating gives CASSLYGTGELFF.